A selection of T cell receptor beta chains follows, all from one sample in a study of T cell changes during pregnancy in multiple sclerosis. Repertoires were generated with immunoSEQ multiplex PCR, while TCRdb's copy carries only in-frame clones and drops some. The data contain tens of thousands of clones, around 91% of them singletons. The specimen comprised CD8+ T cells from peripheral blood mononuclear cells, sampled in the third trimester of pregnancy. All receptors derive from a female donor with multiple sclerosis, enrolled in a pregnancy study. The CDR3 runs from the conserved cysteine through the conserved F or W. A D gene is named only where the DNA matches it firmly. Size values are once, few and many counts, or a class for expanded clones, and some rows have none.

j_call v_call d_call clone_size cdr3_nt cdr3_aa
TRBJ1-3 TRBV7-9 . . TGTGCCAGCAGCGCCCAGGCTGGCTCTGGAAACACCATATATTTT CASSAQAGSGNTIYF
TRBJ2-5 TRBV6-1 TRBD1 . TGTGCCAGCAATACCGGGACAGCCGGTGGGGCCCAGTACTTC CASNTGTAGGAQYF
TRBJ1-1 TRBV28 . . TGTGCCAGCAGTTTAGGGAGAACGCTGAGCACTGAAGCTTTCTTT CASSLGRTLSTEAFF
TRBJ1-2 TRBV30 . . TGTGCCTGGAGTGTATCAGGGTCGGTCTATGGCTACACCTTC CAWSVSGSVYGYTF
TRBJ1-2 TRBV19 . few TGTGCCAGTAGTATCGCCGAGGGAGCTAACTATGGCTACACCTTC CASSIAEGANYGYTF
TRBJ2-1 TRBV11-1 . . TGTGCCAGCAGCTTTTTCCCCAGCGCAATGAGGTCCTACAATGAGCAGTTCTTC CASSFFPSAMRSYNEQFF
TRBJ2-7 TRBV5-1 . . TGCGCCAGCAGCTTGGTGGAGGGGCTGATGGACGAGCAGTACTTC CASSLVEGLMDEQYF
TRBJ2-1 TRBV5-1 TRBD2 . TGCGCCAGCAGCCTATTAGCGGGAGGAAACTACAATGAGCAGTTCTTC CASSLLAGGNYNEQFF
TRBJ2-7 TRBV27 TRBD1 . TGTGCCAGCAGTCCCCCCGGCAGGGGGTACGAGCAGTACTTC CASSPPGRGYEQYF
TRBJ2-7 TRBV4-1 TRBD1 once TGCGCCAGCAGCCGGAACCCCGGGACAGGGAAAAGTTACGAGCAGTACTTC CASSRNPGTGKSYEQYF
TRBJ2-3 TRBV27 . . TGTGCCAGCAGTTTAGGCTACCCGAGGGGGGATACGCAGTATTTT CASSLGYPRGDTQYF
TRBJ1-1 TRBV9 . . TGTGCCAGCAGCGCGCAGGGGTGGACTGAAGCTTTCTTT CASSAQGWTEAFF
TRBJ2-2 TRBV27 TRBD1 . TGTGCCAGCAGGACGGGACAGGGGGCTTATCAGGAGCTGTTTTTT CASRTGQGAYQELFF
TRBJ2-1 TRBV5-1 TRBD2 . TGCGCCAGCAGCTTGTTGGGACTAGCGACGAATGAGCAGTTCTTC CASSLLGLATNEQFF
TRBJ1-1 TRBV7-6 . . TGTGCCAGCAGCTCGTACGGGGGTGGTGTGGACACTGAAGCTTTCTTT CASSSYGGGVDTEAFF
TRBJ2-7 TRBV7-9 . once TGTGCCAGCAGCTCTCGTATCCTACCCTACGAGCAGTACTTC CASSSRILPYEQYF
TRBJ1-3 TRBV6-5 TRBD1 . TGTGCCAGCAGTTACTCCCCAGGGGGCAAGGGAAACACCATATATTTT CASSYSPGGKGNTIYF
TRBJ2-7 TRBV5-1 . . TGCGCCAGCAGCTCTCGGTATGGGGGGGCGAGCTCCTACGAGCAGTACTTC CASSSRYGGASSYEQYF
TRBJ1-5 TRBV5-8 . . TGTGCCAGCAGCCCCACAGGCCAGCCCCAGCATTTT CASSPTGQPQHF
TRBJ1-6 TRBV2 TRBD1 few TGTGCCAACCGGGACAGGGGAGAATCCTATAATTCACCCCTCCACTTT CANRDRGESYNSPLHF
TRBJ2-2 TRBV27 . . TGTGCCAGCAGTCCCCCTAACAGGCAGCTGTTTTTT CASSPPNRQLFF
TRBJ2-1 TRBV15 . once TGTGCCACCAGCAGAGCTCCACGAGCGGTGTACAATGAGCAGTTCTTC CATSRAPRAVYNEQFF
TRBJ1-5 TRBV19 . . TGTGCCAGTATGCCGGGGGGACATAGCAATCAGCCCCAGCATTTT CASMPGGHSNQPQHF
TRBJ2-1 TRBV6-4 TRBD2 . TGTGCCAGCAGTGAAGGGACTAGCGGGGGGGCTCGACAGTTCTTC CASSEGTSGGARQFF
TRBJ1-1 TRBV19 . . TGTGCCAGTAGTATCGCGGTGGACACTGAAGCTTTCTTT CASSIAVDTEAFF
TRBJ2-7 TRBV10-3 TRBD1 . TGTGCCATCAGTGAGCCTCGACAGGGATATCGCGAGCAGTACTTC CAISEPRQGYREQYF
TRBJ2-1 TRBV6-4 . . TGTGCCAGCAGTGTCGGGCAAGAAGGGGCCAATGAGCAGTTCTTC CASSVGQEGANEQFF
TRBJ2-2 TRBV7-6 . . TGTGCCAGCAGCCCCCGGGTCAGCCGGGCGGGACCCAAAACCGGGGAGCTGTTTTTT CASSPRVSRAGPKTGELFF
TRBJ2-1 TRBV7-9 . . TGTGCCAGCAGCTCCATCCTGGGACTCCTTTTTAATGAGCAGTTCTTC CASSSILGLLFNEQFF
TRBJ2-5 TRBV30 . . TGTGCCTGGAGTGTCGGCGGGAAGGATCTGGAGACCCAGTACTTC CAWSVGGKDLETQYF
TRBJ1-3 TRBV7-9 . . TGTGCCAGCAGCACCACCCCAGGGGCCGGGGCCTCTGGAAACACCATATATTTT CASSTTPGAGASGNTIYF
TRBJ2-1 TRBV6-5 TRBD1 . TGTGCCAGCCAGAGGGGTAGGGGGCCGGGGAATGAGCAGTTCTTC CASQRGRGPGNEQFF
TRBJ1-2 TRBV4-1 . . TGCGCCAGCAGCCAAGATCTGGCAGAATATGGCTACACCTTC CASSQDLAEYGYTF
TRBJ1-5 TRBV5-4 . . TGTGCCAGCAGCACGGCAGGGGGCAATCAGCCCCAGCATTTT CASSTAGGNQPQHF
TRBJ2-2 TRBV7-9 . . TGTGCCAGCAGCCCAGGGGCTTACACCGGGGAGCTGTTTTTT CASSPGAYTGELFF
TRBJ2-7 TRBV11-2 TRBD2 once TGTGCCAGCAGCTTAGAATTACTAGCGGGAGGCCCGCCCTACGAGCAGTACTTC CASSLELLAGGPPYEQYF
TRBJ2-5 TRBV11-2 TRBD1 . TGTGCCAGCAGCTTAGGGCCAGGGGGCGACCAAGAGACCCAGTACTTC CASSLGPGGDQETQYF
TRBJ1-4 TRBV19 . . TGTGCCAGTAGTATGAGAGGGCTCTGGGTTAGAACTAATGAAAAACTGTTTTTT CASSMRGLWVRTNEKLFF
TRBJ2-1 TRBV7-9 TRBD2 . TGTGCCAGCAGCTTAGGCGGGGGGTTCTACAATGAGCAGTTCTTC CASSLGGGFYNEQFF
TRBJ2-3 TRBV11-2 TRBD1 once TGTGCCAGCAGCCCTTATCGTTCGGGACAGGGAAAGTATTTT CASSPYRSGQGKYF
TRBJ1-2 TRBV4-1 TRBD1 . TGCGCCAGCAGCCAAGATCTGACAGGGTTCTATGGCTACACCTTC CASSQDLTGFYGYTF
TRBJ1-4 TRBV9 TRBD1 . TGTGCCAGCAGCACCCGGACAGGCCCTAATGAAAAACTGTTTTTT CASSTRTGPNEKLFF
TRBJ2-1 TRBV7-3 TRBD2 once TGTGCCAGCAGCACCAGTAGCGGGGGAAATAATGAGCAGTTCTTC CASSTSSGGNNEQFF
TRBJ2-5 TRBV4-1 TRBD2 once TGCGCCAGCAGCCCCGGGAGGTGGGAGGAACAAGAGACCCAGTACTTC CASSPGRWEEQETQYF
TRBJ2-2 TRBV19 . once TGTGCCAGTAGTATTACAATCTACACCGGGGAGCTGTTTTTT CASSITIYTGELFF
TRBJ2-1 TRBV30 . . TGTGCCTGGAGTAAACCCGGTGGAGGCGATGAGCAGTTCTTC CAWSKPGGGDEQFF
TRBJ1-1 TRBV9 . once TGTGCCAGCAGCGTAGCCAAGGGGACTGAAGCTTTCTTT CASSVAKGTEAFF
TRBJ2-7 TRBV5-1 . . TGCGCCAGCAGTTATAGCGCGGGCGAGCAGTACTTC CASSYSAGEQYF
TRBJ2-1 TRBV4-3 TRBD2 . TGCGCCAGCAGCCAAGATAGACGAGCGGGGGGTGGGGAGCAGTTCTTC CASSQDRRAGGGEQFF
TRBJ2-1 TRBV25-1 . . TGTGCCAGCAGTGAGTTAGCGGCCTCTACCCACAATGAGCAGTTCTTC CASSELAASTHNEQFF
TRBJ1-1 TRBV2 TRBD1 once TGTGCCAGCAGTGATTATCCAGGGGGCGCTTCGAGGACTGAAGCTTTCTTT CASSDYPGGASRTEAFF